This T cell receptor (beta chain) was identified during a study of naive and memory T cell subsets. Study-level findings and limits: In naive cells, over 90% of TCR sequences were seen only once. Possibly reflecting memory cells re-expressing CD45RA, a few larger clonotypes occurred in naive repertoires, especially CD8.

The CDR3 is 16 residues long. Per the germline V gene, CDR1 is LGHNA and CDR2 is YSLEER. V was trimmed by 4 bases and J by 0 bases, leaving 13 bases between them. Comments on this clonotype: The antigen is undetermined.

The beta constant-region primer was an equimolar mix of two oligonucleotides covering TRBC1 and TRBC2. Four rounds of PCR amplified the ligated cDNA using nested alpha and beta constant-region primers plus SP2. TCRdb recomputed calls from the UMI-ligation and nested PCR reads with MiXCR, one row per CDR3 protein. The sample contains more than 95,000 distinct CDR3 sequences, 13% to 15% of which appear only once. Overnight CMV lysate stimulation of fresh PBMCs defined donor CMV status by CD4+ IFNgamma. The sample comprised naive CD8+ T cells from blood. The sequence was collected from a human donor in good health. V and J are TRBV4-3 and TRBJ2-1; D might be TRBD2 (6 bases). CDR3 sequence: CASSPTGSSSYNEQFF. The CDR3 DNA is TGCGCCAGCAGCCCGACCGGGAGCAGCTCCTACAATGAGCAGTTCTTC.